These 29 T cell receptor beta chains were sequenced from one sample in a study of blood T cell repertoires in COVID-19. The assay was immunoSEQ multiplex PCR, and TCRdb's table has in-frame clones only and misses some. The sample gives some 400,000 clones, around 87% of which show up once; about 2% is in the top ten. Sequencing was done on a sample of peripheral blood. These receptors were obtained from a woman aged 60-75 years with COVID-19, enrolled during active disease.

J is TRBJ2-5 and V is TRBV25-1; the match to TRBD2 covers 9 bases. J lost 8 bases, V lost 2 bases, and 12 bases had no gene match. Germline-derived CDR1 and CDR2 are MGHDK and SYGVNS. CDR3 length: 16 amino acids. This CDR3 is CASSELRGGGWKTQYF. The CDR3 nucleotides read TGTGCCAGCAGTGAACTCCGCGGGGGGGGCTGGAAAACCCAGTACTTC.

This chain joins TRBV4-1 and TRBJ2-7; 8 positions agree with TRBD1. The CDR3 loop spans 15 amino acids. The V segment lost 3 bases and the J segment 1 base; nucleotides outside the gene matches: 5. Germline CDR1 MGHRA, CDR2 YSYEKL. In DNA, the CDR3 is TGCGCCAGCAGCCAGGACAGGGATTGGTCCTACGAGCAGTACTTC. Translation gives CASSQDRDWSYEQYF.

This rearrangement joins TRBV30 to TRBJ1-1, with TRBD1 as a possible D gene (5 bases). The CDR3 runs 13 residues. Trimming left V 0 bases short and J 4 bases short, with 9 bases between. Germline V gene lookup returns CDR1 GTSNPN and CDR2 SVGIG (reference sequence). CDR3 DNA sequence: TGTGCCTGGAGTGTAAGGGGATCCACTGAAGCTTTCTTT. Encoded protein: CAWSVRGSTEAFF. Looking up the rest from reference TRBV30 and TRBJ1-1 gives the full variable domain: SQTIHQWPATLVQPVGSPLSLECTVEGTSNPNLYWYRQAAGRGLQLLFYSVGIGQISSEVPQNLSASRPQDRQFILSSKKLLLSDSGFYLCAWSVRGSTEAFFGQGTRLTVV.

V usage is TRBV5-1 and J usage is TRBJ1-3; the D gene is possibly TRBD1 (5 bases). Germline CDR1 and CDR2: SGHRS and YFSETQ. CDR3 length equals 16 residues. Between the trimmed V and J ends, which lost 0 bases and 5 bases, there was a span of 15 bases. CDR3 region: CASSLVPGQGRNTIYF. The CDR3 DNA reads TGCGCCAGCAGCTTGGTACCTGGTCAGGGCCGAAACACCATATATTTT.

This clone showed up just once. The V call is TRBV10-2, the J call TRBJ2-7; 7 nucleotides match TRBD1. V lost 2 bases to trimming and J lost 4 bases; unmatched junction nucleotides: 2. The CDR3 runs to 13 residues. Germline V lookup: CDR1 WSHSY, CDR2 SAAADI. As DNA, the CDR3 is TGCGCCAGCAGTGAGCTGACAGGGTACGAGCAGTACTTC. Its protein is CASSELTGYEQYF.

This clone was detected once. V and J are TRBV24-1 and TRBJ1-5, with 9 bases fitting TRBD1. The germline gives CDR1 KGHDR, CDR2 SFDVKD. This CDR3 has 16 amino acids. Unmatched junction bases numbered 4, after V lost 2 bases and J lost 3 bases. The CDR3 sequence is CATSDSGTGINQPQHF. Written as DNA, the CDR3 is TGTGCCACCAGTGATTCCGGGACAGGGATCAATCAGCCCCAGCATTTT.

V is TRBV6-1 and J is TRBJ1-6, with no clear D. This CDR3 is 15 amino acids long. Germline-derived CDR1 and CDR2 are MNHNS and SASEGT. Trimming stripped 3 bases from V and 4 bases from J, with 10 bases between. Here the CDR3 DNA reads TGTGCCAGCAGTGATCTAGCAGCGTATAATTCACCCCTCCACTTT. As protein: CASSDLAAYNSPLHF.

J is TRBJ2-7 and V is TRBV7-9; no clear D. The CDR3 totals 13 residues. Germline CDR1 SEHNR, CDR2 FQNEAQ (reference sequence). Trimming shortened V by 1 base and J by 7 bases, and 11 bases separated the two germline ends. Here the CDR3 DNA reads TGTGCCAGCAGCTTAGGGCCTTCCTGGGAGCAGTACTTC. Translation gives CASSLGPSWEQYF.

The chain joins TRBV28 to TRBJ2-5; weak D call: TRBD2 (5 bases). The CDR3 has 16 residues. V lost 4 bases, J lost 4 bases, and 19 bases lay in between. Germline lookup yields CDR1 MDHEN and CDR2 SYDVKM. CDR3 in amino acids: CASSSPPGIALETQYF. The DNA of the CDR3 is TGTGCCAGCAGTTCCCCGCCCGGGATCGCCCTAGAGACCCAGTACTTC. The whole variable domain, filled in from reference TRBV28 and TRBJ2-5, reads DVKVTQSSRYLVKRTGEKVFLECVQDMDHENMFWYRQDPGLGLRLIYFSYDVKMKEKGDIPEGYSVSREKKERFSLILESASTNQTSMYLCASSSPPGIALETQYFGPGTRLLVL.

The gene calls are TRBV28 and TRBJ2-7; D remains unclear. CDR1 and CDR2 from the germline V gene are MDHEN and SYDVKM. This CDR3 region has 14 residues. Trimming cost V 2 bases and J 2 bases, with 10 bases left between them. This chain's CDR3 is CASSLVRVAYEQYF. The DNA for the CDR3 is TGTGCCAGCAGTTTAGTCCGGGTGGCCTACGAGCAGTACTTC.

The J gene is TRBJ1-2, the V gene TRBV30; D unresolved. The CDR3 spans 13 residues. Germline V gene data show CDR1 as GTSNPN and CDR2 as SVGIG (reference sequence). The ends were cut back, 4 bases at V and 0 bases at J, with 9 bases in the middle. The CDR3 coding sequence is TGTGCCTGGACTCGAACTTCTAACTATGGCTACACCTTC. Translating it yields CAWTRTSNYGYTF.

The chain has TRBV11-2 and TRBJ2-6, with unresolved D. Trimming stripped 3 bases from V and 0 bases from J, with 6 bases between. There are 15 residues in the CDR3. Germline V lookup: CDR1 SGHAT, CDR2 FQNNGV. The CDR3 is CASSFTTSGANVLTF. In DNA, the CDR3 is TGTGCCAGCAGCTTCACAACCTCTGGGGCCAACGTCCTGACTTTC.

The rearrangement links TRBV3-1 (or the pseudogene TRBV3-2) to TRBJ2-1; 8 nucleotides agree with TRBD2. Trimming cost V 1 base and J 0 bases; bases outside gene matches: 2. CDR3 length: 16 amino acids. The germline V gene encodes CDR1 LGHDT and CDR2 YNNKEL (reference sequence). CDR3 amino acids: CASSQGTSTSYNEQFF. In DNA form, the CDR3 reads TGTGCCAGCAGCCAAGGGACTAGCACCTCCTACAATGAGCAGTTCTTC.

The chain links TRBV9 to TRBJ2-6; 8 nucleotides match TRBD2. Losses at the gene ends were 3 bases for V and 4 bases for J; bases not matched to a gene: 6. CDR3 length: 16 residues. Germline lookup yields CDR1 SGDLS and CDR2 YYNGEE. The CDR3, as DNA: TGTGCCAGCAGCGCCGGGGGGGCGGCGGGGGCCAACGTCCTGACTTTC. It translates to CASSAGGAAGANVLTF.

The rearrangement links TRBV27 to TRBJ2-2; D unclear. Germline V gene sequence: CDR1 MNHEY, CDR2 SMNVEV (reference sequence). The CDR3 runs to 17 residues. The ends were cut back, 1 base at V and 0 bases at J, with 12 bases in the middle. CDR3 bases: TGTGCCAGCAGTTTATTAGTCCTCGATTCGAACACCGGGGAGCTGTTTTTT. It translates to CASSLLVLDSNTGELFF.

This clone was observed many times. The chain carries TRBV28 and TRBJ2-5; tentative D call: TRBD2 (6 bases). Germline V gene lookup returns CDR1 MDHEN and CDR2 SYDVKM. There are 15 residues in the CDR3. V was pared by 5 bases and J by 1 base, with 14 bases between. In DNA, the CDR3 is TGTGCCAGCAGTAGGGAGGAAGACTCCCAAGAGACCCAGTACTTC. Its translation is CASSREEDSQETQYF.

This chain uses TRBV18 with TRBJ1-1; tentative D call: TRBD1 (5 bases). CDR1 is KGHSH and CDR2 is LQKENI in the germline V gene. The CDR3 runs to 17 residues. Trimming removed 1 base at V and 3 bases at J, with 18 bases between. The CDR3 is CASSPLGLRGADTEAFF. The DNA for the CDR3 is TGTGCCAGCTCACCACTAGGTCTAAGGGGCGCGGACACTGAAGCTTTCTTT.

This sequence joins TRBV7-3 and TRBJ2-1; TRBD2 is a possible D gene (6 bases). V shed 0 bases and J shed 3 bases, with 9 bases lying between them. Per germline, CDR1 SGHTA and CDR2 FQGTGA. This CDR3 region has 15 residues. The CDR3 DNA reads as TGTGCCAGCAGCTTAACAAGGGACTTCTACAATGAGCAGTTCTTC. Translating it yields CASSLTRDFYNEQFF.

The CDR3 loop is CASRLGTLSSYEQYF. The CDR3, as DNA: TGCGCCAGCAGACTCGGGACTTTGAGCTCCTACGAGCAGTACTTC. V is TRBV5-1 and J is TRBJ2-7; weak D call: TRBD2 (6 bases). V was trimmed by 5 bases and J by 0 bases, leaving 15 bases between them. Germline V CDR1 and CDR2: SGHRS, YFSETQ. The CDR3 has 15 amino acids.

This chain uses TRBV14 with TRBJ1-1, with 9 positions matching TRBD1. Germline V lookup: CDR1 SGHDN, CDR2 FVKESK. CDR3 length: 19 residues. V lost 0 bases to trimming and J lost 0 bases; unmatched junction nucleotides: 11. The CDR3 spells CASSQDSPTGGHMNTEAFF. CDR3 coding DNA: TGTGCCAGCAGCCAAGATAGCCCGACAGGGGGACACATGAACACTGAAGCTTTCTTT.

The chain is built from TRBV5-6 and TRBJ1-2, with unresolved D. Trimming removed 0 bases from V and 1 base from J, with 10 bases in between. The CDR3 runs to 15 residues. Germline values: CDR1 SGHDT, CDR2 YYEEEE. The CDR3 is CASSLAQIVNYGYTF. CDR3 bases: TGTGCCAGCAGCTTGGCTCAGATTGTTAACTATGGCTACACCTTC.

The V gene is TRBV30, the J gene TRBJ2-2; 8 bases align to TRBD1. The CDR3 spans 13 residues. Trimming removed 4 bases from V and 7 bases from J; junction bases left unmatched: 5. In germline, CDR1 is GTSNPN, CDR2 SVGIG (reference sequence). The CDR3 DNA follows: TGTGCCTGGACCCAGGGGGCCGGCGGGGAGCTGTTTTTT. Residues: CAWTQGAGGELFF.

The chain combines TRBV5-5 with TRBJ2-5; 7 bases fit TRBD1. Trimming took 2 bases from V and 9 from J; bases not matched to a gene: 13. Germline lookup yields CDR1 SGHKS and CDR2 YYEKEE (reference sequence). This CDR3 region has 15 residues. CDR3 bases: TGTGCCAGCAGCTTAAGACAGGGAAAGACAACGTCCCAGTACTTC. Its protein product is CASSLRQGKTTSQYF.

The chain is built from TRBV3-1 (or the pseudogene TRBV3-2) and TRBJ2-2, with a weak D call TRBD2 (5 bases). CDR3 length: 12 amino acids. The V end was cut by 3 bases, the J end by 6 bases, with 5 bases between. CDR1 and CDR2 (germline): LGHDT, YNNKEL (reference sequence). The chain's CDR3 is CASSQGAGELFF. CDR3 coding DNA: TGTGCCAGCAGCCAGGGAGCCGGGGAGCTGTTTTTT.

The chain has TRBV15 and TRBJ2-1, with 9 bases identical to TRBD1. Trimming at V came to 0 bases and at J to 7 bases, leaving 13 bases not matched to a gene. This CDR3 spans 18 amino acids. Germline CDR1 and CDR2: LNHNV and YYDKDF (reference sequence). The CDR3 loop is CATSRDLQGQGNRNEQFF. The CDR3 DNA is TGTGCCACCAGCAGAGATTTGCAGGGACAGGGTAATAGGAATGAGCAGTTCTTC.

The chain joins TRBV12-5 to TRBJ2-1; 9 positions agree with TRBD1. V trimming: 6 bases; J trimming: 8 bases; junction bases outside the gene matches: 14. Germline lookup yields CDR1 LGHNT and CDR2 FRNRAP. This CDR3 is built from 16 residues. CDR3 sequence: CASGPQGAASIHEQFF. CDR3 sequence (DNA): TGTGCTAGTGGCCCACAGGGGGCCGCAAGTATACATGAGCAGTTCTTC.

The V and J genes are TRBV4-1 and TRBJ1-2, with D possibly being TRBD1 (6 bases). Trimming left V 0 bases short and J 4 bases short, with 15 bases between. Germline V gene sequence: CDR1 MGHRA, CDR2 YSYEKL. The CDR3 is made up of 16 amino acids. The CDR3 region has the DNA TGCGCCAGCAGCCAAGATGAAACAGGGAGTATCTATGGCTACACCTTC. Translating it yields CASSQDETGSIYGYTF.

The V call is TRBV28, the J call TRBJ2-7; D is uncertain. The germline V and J ends were trimmed by 2 bases and 3 bases, with 8 bases remaining between them. Germline-derived CDR1 and CDR2 are MDHEN and SYDVKM. The CDR3 is made up of 13 amino acids. The CDR3 loop reads CASSLAAVYEQYF. The CDR3 DNA sequence: TGTGCCAGCAGTTTAGCGGCAGTCTACGAGCAGTACTTC.

This clone appeared a single time. The V gene is TRBV6-1, the J gene TRBJ1-5; 9 bases are a match to TRBD1. CDR3 length: 15 amino acids. In germline, CDR1 is MNHNS, CDR2 SASEGT. V gave up 2 bases and J gave up 4 bases; unmatched junction bases: 3. CDR3 in amino acids: CASSEIGQGNQPQHF. CDR3 nucleotides: TGTGCCAGCAGTGAAATCGGACAGGGGAATCAGCCCCAGCATTTT.